These 13 T cell receptor beta chains share one sample of origin, sequenced in a study of T cell responses to AZD1222 COVID-19 vaccine. The table came from immunoSEQ multiplex PCR; TCRdb's copy has only in-frame clones and leaves some out. This repertoire shows roughly 150,000 clones, approximately 91% found once; its top ten account for approximately 2%. This sample comprised peripheral blood, obtained on day 0 of AZD1222 vaccination. The source is an adult in good health.

This chain links TRBV28 with TRBJ2-1; tentatively, D is TRBD1 or TRBD2 (6 bases each). Looked up from germline, CDR1 is MDHEN and CDR2 is SYDVKM. Trimming left V 7 bases short and J 0 bases short, with 16 bases between. The CDR3 contains 16 residues. In DNA form, the CDR3 reads TGTGCCAGCACCGTTGAGGGGGGCGGCTCCTACAATGAGCAGTTCTTC. It codes for CASTVEGGGSYNEQFF. The full variable domain, completed using reference TRBV28 and TRBJ2-1, is DVKVTQSSRYLVKRTGEKVFLECVQDMDHENMFWYRQDPGLGLRLIYFSYDVKMKEKGDIPEGYSVSREKKERFSLILESASTNQTSMYLCASTVEGGGSYNEQFFGPGTRLTVL.

The rearrangement links TRBV16 to TRBJ1-1; D call uncertain. The CDR3 loop spans 13 amino acids. The V and J ends lost 4 bases and 6 bases respectively, with 12 bases between them. Germline V gene data show CDR1 as KGHSY and CDR2 as FQNENV. The CDR3 sequence: CASSPRGRAEAFF. The CDR3, as DNA: TGTGCCAGCAGCCCGCGAGGGAGGGCTGAAGCTTTCTTT.

DNA of the CDR3: TGTGCCAGCAGCGTGGGTGGAGAAAAACTGTTTTTT. Residues: CASSVGGEKLFF. This sequence joins TRBV7-9 and TRBJ1-4; D remains unclear. V was cut by 5 bases and J by 8 bases, with 9 bases left in between. CDR1 SEHNR and CDR2 FQNEAQ come from the germline V gene (reference sequence). The CDR3 runs 12 residues.

The chain carries TRBV24-1 and TRBJ1-2, with unresolved D. The germline V and J ends were trimmed by 6 bases and 3 bases, with 13 bases remaining between them. CDR1 KGHDR and CDR2 SFDVKD come from the germline V gene. The CDR3 extends over 14 amino acids. The CDR3 DNA reads TGTGCCACCAGTCCCCCCGGCCTTGACTATGGCTACACCTTC. It codes for CATSPPGLDYGYTF.

The chain couples TRBV6-5 to TRBJ1-6; 9 bases match TRBD1. This CDR3 region has 14 residues. The germline gives CDR1 MNHEY, CDR2 SVGAGI. The trim removed 6 bases at V and 8 bases at J, leaving 5 bases unmatched. The CDR3 sequence is CASRKQGADSPLHF. The CDR3 DNA is TGTGCCAGCAGAAAACAGGGGGCTGATTCACCCCTCCACTTT.

The CDR3 loop reads CASSEDWGAERNEQFF. In DNA form, the CDR3 reads TGTGCCAGCAGTGAAGATTGGGGCGCCGAAAGAAATGAGCAGTTCTTC. The rearrangement joins TRBV2 to TRBJ2-1; D may be TRBD1 (5 bases). The CDR3 is 16 residues long. V was trimmed by 1 base and J by 7 bases, leaving 17 bases between them. From germline, CDR1 is SNHLY and CDR2 FYNNEI.

This rearrangement joins TRBV7-8 to TRBJ1-5; 8 bases map to TRBD1. V lost 1 base and J lost 7; bases outside the gene matches: 6. This CDR3 is 15 amino acids long. CDR1 is SGHVS and CDR2 is FQNEAQ in the germline V gene. CDR3 residues: CASSLVRDRRQPQHF. For the CDR3, the DNA is TGTGCCAGCAGCTTAGTTAGGGACAGGAGGCAGCCCCAGCATTTT.

The chain couples TRBV9 to TRBJ1-4; perhaps TRBD1 as D (6 bases). Trimming took off 4 bases at V and 8 bases at J, with 15 bases between the two ends. The CDR3 runs to 14 residues. CDR1 and CDR2 from the germline V gene are SGDLS and YYNGEE. This CDR3 is CASSRGAFGEKLFF. CDR3 sequence (DNA): TGTGCCAGCAGCCGGGGGGCATTCGGGGAAAAACTGTTTTTT.

CDR3 in amino acids: CASSVRRNQPQHF. DNA of the CDR3: TGCGCCAGCAGTGTGAGGAGAAATCAGCCCCAGCATTTT. This chain joins TRBV10-1 and TRBJ1-5; unclear D gene. Germline CDR1 WNHNN, CDR2 SYGVQD (reference sequence). The CDR3 is made up of 13 amino acids. The germline V and J ends were trimmed by 4 bases and 4 bases, with 8 bases remaining between them.

The chain joins TRBV7-3 to TRBJ1-1, with TRBD1 as a possible D gene (5 bases). The CDR3 consists of 13 residues. CDR1 and CDR2 from the germline V gene are SGHTA and FQGTGA. V dropped 2 bases and J dropped 4 bases, with 8 bases sitting between them. The CDR3 sequence: CASSLSGSTEAFF. CDR3 DNA sequence: TGTGCCAGCAGCTTATCAGGGAGCACTGAAGCTTTCTTT.

The rearrangement joins TRBV11-2 to TRBJ1-6; D may be TRBD1 (5 bases). The germline V gene encodes CDR1 SGHAT and CDR2 FQNNGV. V lost 2 bases to trimming and J lost 7 bases, with 12 bases between them. The CDR3 runs 15 residues. CDR3 sequence (DNA): TGTGCCAGCAGCTTAACGGGGCAGGGAAATTCACCCCTCCACTTT. Its translation: CASSLTGQGNSPLHF.

The chain is built from TRBV7-9 and TRBJ2-7; D gene uncertain. This CDR3 spans 12 amino acids. Trimming stripped 5 bases from V and 4 bases from J, with 9 bases between. The germline gives CDR1 SEHNR, CDR2 FQNEAQ (reference sequence). The CDR3 spells CASSTPSYEQYF. CDR3 in DNA: TGTGCCAGCAGCACACCTAGTTACGAGCAGTACTTC.

V usage is TRBV29-1 and J usage is TRBJ1-2, with D hard to call. The CDR3 totals 12 residues. The germline V and J ends were trimmed by 4 bases and 8 bases, with 14 bases remaining between them. Germline V gene sequence: CDR1 SQVTM, CDR2 ANQGSEA. The CDR3 DNA follows: TGCAGCGTTGGTGGCAGGATGGCGGGCTACACCTTC. This gives the protein CSVGGRMAGYTF.